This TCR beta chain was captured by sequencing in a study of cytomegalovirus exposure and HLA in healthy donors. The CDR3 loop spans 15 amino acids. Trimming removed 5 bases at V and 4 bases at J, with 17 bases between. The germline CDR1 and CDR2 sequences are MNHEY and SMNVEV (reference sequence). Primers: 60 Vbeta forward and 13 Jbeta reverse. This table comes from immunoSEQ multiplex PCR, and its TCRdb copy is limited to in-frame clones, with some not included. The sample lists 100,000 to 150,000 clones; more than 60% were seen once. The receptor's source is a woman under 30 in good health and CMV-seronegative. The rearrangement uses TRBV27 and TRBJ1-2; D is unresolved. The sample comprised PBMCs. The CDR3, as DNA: TGTGCCAGCAGTCGATCCCCCGCAAGCTCCTATGGCTACACCTTC. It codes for CASSRSPASSYGYTF.